These 22 T cell receptor beta chains were all obtained from the same sample, sequenced in a study of metastatic and nonmetastatic thyroid tumors. The entire patient cohort was treatment-naive prior to thyroid surgery. TCRdb re-analyzed the PCR reads through MiXCR. This table holds 30,000 to 45,000 clones, around half found once. The sequenced sample consisted of tumor tissue. All receptors derive from a male donor with papillary thyroid cancer or a benign thyroid nodule (not recorded which). Some clones in this sample may be carry-over from other donors' samples.

This clone was seen only once. The V gene is TRBV11-1, the J gene TRBJ2-1, with 12 bases lining up with TRBD2. Germline lookup yields CDR1 SGHAT and CDR2 FQDESV (reference sequence). The CDR3 loop spans 15 amino acids. Trimming at V came to 5 bases and at J to 10 bases, leaving 9 bases not matched to a gene. The CDR3 reads CASSDIGLAGLEQFF. CDR3 DNA: TGTGCCAGCAGCGACATCGGACTAGCGGGATTGGAGCAGTTCTTC.

This rearrangement joins TRBV11-3 to TRBJ2-2; D is possibly TRBD2 (6 bases). CDR1 is SGHNT and CDR2 is YENEEA in the germline V gene. V lost 1 base, J lost 5 bases, and 8 bases lay in between. The CDR3 has 14 residues. This CDR3 is CASSLAGVTGELFF. The CDR3 DNA reads as TGTGCCAGCAGCTTAGCGGGGGTTACCGGGGAGCTGTTTTTT.

This clone was seen only a few times. The chain couples TRBV7-8 to TRBJ2-5, with D uncertain. The germline V gene encodes CDR1 SGHVS and CDR2 FQNEAQ. This CDR3 is built from 12 residues. The germline V and J ends were trimmed by 7 bases and 0 bases, with 6 bases remaining between them. In DNA, the CDR3 is TGTGCCAGCACTGCGTACCAAGAGACCCAGTACTTC. Protein: CASTAYQETQYF. Looking up the rest from reference TRBV7-8 and TRBJ2-5 gives the full variable domain: GAGVSQSPRYKVAKRGQDVALRCDPISGHVSLFWYQQALGQGPEFLTYFQNEAQLDKSGLPSDRFFAERPEGSVSTLKIQRTQQEDSAVYLCASTAYQETQYFGPGTRLLVL.

The chain employs TRBV6-5 and TRBJ2-7; 13 bases agree with TRBD2. V trimming: 0 bases; J trimming: 3 bases; junction bases outside the gene matches: 5. Germline V gene lookup returns CDR1 MNHEY and CDR2 SVGAGI. This CDR3 comprises 17 residues. CDR3 protein: CASSYSSGTSGNYEQYF. CDR3 DNA sequence: TGTGCCAGCAGTTACTCATCTGGGACTAGCGGGAACTACGAGCAGTACTTC.

By frequency in the sample, this clone is medium-sized (0.01 to 0.1%). V usage is TRBV6-4 and J usage is TRBJ2-7; D not certain. Between the trimmed V and J ends, which lost 4 bases and 5 bases, there was a span of 15 bases. The germline gives CDR1 MRHNA, CDR2 SNTAGT. The CDR3 runs to 14 residues. The DNA of the CDR3 is TGTGCCAGCAGTGTAAGCGCGGAGAGCAACGAGCAGTACTTC. Protein product: CASSVSAESNEQYF.

The gene calls are TRBV6-1 and TRBJ1-1; 7 bases are shared with TRBD1. V was clipped by 6 bases and J by 5 bases; unmatched bases: 12. CDR1 is MNHNS and CDR2 is SASEGT in the germline V gene. The CDR3 consists of 15 residues. For the CDR3, the DNA is TGTGCCAGCAGATCGGACAGGAGCCCACCTACTGAAGCTTTCTTT. It is translated as CASRSDRSPPTEAFF.

The CDR3 nucleotides are TGCGCCAGCAGCCCCGGGGGACTCAACTATGGCTACACCTTC. It specifies CASSPGGLNYGYTF. This chain connects TRBV4-1 to TRBJ1-2; D is possibly TRBD1 (5 bases). The CDR3 is 14 residues long. Germline loops: CDR1 MGHRA, CDR2 YSYEKL. V dropped 4 bases and J dropped 2 bases, with 11 bases sitting between them.

The rearrangement joins TRBV20-1 to TRBJ2-7; 11 nucleotides match TRBD1. The junction had 4 bases not matched to a gene; V was cut back by 1 base and J by 2 bases. CDR3 size: 15 residues. Looked up from germline, CDR1 is DFQATT and CDR2 is SNEGSKA (reference sequence). CDR3 DNA sequence: TGCAGTGCTAGAGGGACAGGGGGCTTCGCCTACGAGCAGTACTTC. It codes for CSARGTGGFAYEQYF.

The chain is built from TRBV4-2 and TRBJ2-7; no firm D call. V dropped 0 bases and J dropped 3 bases, with 12 bases sitting between them. The germline gives CDR1 LGHNA, CDR2 YNFKEQ. The CDR3 runs 15 residues. CDR3 coding DNA: TGTGCCAGCAGCCAAGAAACGACCCCCGGCTACGAGCAGTACTTC. It translates to CASSQETTPGYEQYF.

The gene calls are TRBV4-1 and TRBJ1-6; no definite D call. CDR1 and CDR2 (germline): MGHRA, YSYEKL. CDR3 length equals 17 residues. V was cut by 0 bases and J by 6 bases, with 15 bases left in between. In nucleotides, the CDR3 is TGCGCCAGCAGCCAAGATTTTGGGGTCGTAGGTAATTCACCCCTCCACTTT. This encodes CASSQDFGVVGNSPLHF.

V and J are TRBV18 and TRBJ2-7; D gene ambiguous. Germline-derived CDR1 and CDR2 are KGHSH and LQKENI. This CDR3 contains 12 residues. Trimming left V 3 bases short and J 4 bases short, with 7 bases between. The DNA for the CDR3 is TGTGCCAGCTCACCTACGACATACGAGCAGTACTTC. Amino acids: CASSPTTYEQYF.

This chain joins TRBV28 and TRBJ2-1, with 8 positions matching TRBD1. Trimming took 2 bases from V and 6 from J; bases not matched to a gene: 12. The CDR3 runs to 17 residues. Germline CDR1 is MDHEN and CDR2 is SYDVKM. CDR3 amino acids: CASSLLVPQGALNEQFF. CDR3 nucleotides: TGTGCCAGCAGTTTACTAGTACCCCAGGGGGCGCTCAATGAGCAGTTCTTC.

The V gene is TRBV30, the J gene TRBJ2-1; 9 bases are shared with TRBD1. This CDR3 contains 14 residues. CDR1 and CDR2 (germline): GTSNPN, SVGIG (reference sequence). With V trimmed by 5 bases and J by 7 bases, 9 bases remained unmatched. The chain's CDR3 is CAWEPGQGLNEQFF. The CDR3 coding sequence is TGTGCCTGGGAACCGGGACAGGGATTGAATGAGCAGTTCTTC.

The CDR3 reads CAWDGQGYEQYF. Written as DNA, the CDR3 is TGTGCCTGGGACGGACAGGGCTACGAGCAGTACTTC. The chain uses TRBV30 and TRBJ2-7; TRBD1 agrees at 8 bases. V dropped 5 bases and J dropped 3; count of bases not matched to a gene: 3. This CDR3 is built from 12 residues. Germline V gene lookup returns CDR1 GTSNPN and CDR2 SVGIG (reference sequence).

This clone was counted between two and nine times. V usage is TRBV6-1 and J usage is TRBJ2-2; 9 bases fit TRBD2. The trim removed 8 bases at V and 4 bases at J, leaving 8 bases unmatched. The CDR3 spans 15 residues. In germline, CDR1 is MNHNS, CDR2 SASEGT. The CDR3 coding sequence is TGTGCCAGCGAGGGACTAGCAGGTTTCACCGGGGAGCTGTTTTTT. This sequence encodes CASEGLAGFTGELFF.

The chain is built from TRBV24-1 and TRBJ2-1; no definite D call. The CDR3 sequence is 11 residues long. The ends were cut back, 5 bases at V and 7 bases at J, with 5 bases in the middle. Per the germline V gene, CDR1 is KGHDR and CDR2 is SFDVKD. CDR3: CATSVGNEQFF. CDR3 sequence (DNA): TGTGCCACCAGTGTTGGGAATGAGCAGTTCTTC.

The sample holds a few counts of this clone. The chain carries TRBV28 and TRBJ1-2; the D gene is possibly TRBD1 (6 bases). Germline loops: CDR1 MDHEN, CDR2 SYDVKM. This CDR3 has 15 amino acids. The V and J ends lost 2 bases and 4 bases respectively, with 14 bases between them. CDR3 DNA sequence: TGTGCCAGCAGTTTAGAGGTGACAGGCAGCTATGGCTACACCTTC. This sequence encodes CASSLEVTGSYGYTF.

The J gene is TRBJ2-2, the V gene TRBV11-2, with D tentatively TRBD1 or TRBD2 (5 bases each). V lost 4 bases to trimming and J lost 0 bases, with 12 bases between them. This CDR3 comprises 16 residues. Germline CDR1 reads SGHAT; CDR2 reads FQNNGV. DNA for the CDR3: TGTGCCAGCAGCTCCGGGACGGGCTCGAACACCGGGGAGCTGTTTTTT. Amino acid sequence: CASSSGTGSNTGELFF.

The CDR3 nucleotides are TGTGCCAGCTCACCAGGAGTATTGTCGCTTTCCAATGAGCAGTTCTTC. Translation: CASSPGVLSLSNEQFF. The chain carries TRBV18 and TRBJ2-1; D is unclear. Germline-derived CDR1 and CDR2 are KGHSH and LQKENI. The CDR3 loop spans 16 amino acids. Between the trimmed V and J ends, which lost 2 bases and 6 bases, there was a span of 17 bases.

The rearrangement links TRBV5-1 to TRBJ1-3; D remains ambiguous. The germline V gene encodes CDR1 SGHRS and CDR2 YFSETQ. Trimming took off 1 base at V and 9 bases at J, with 11 bases between the two ends. CDR3 length equals 13 residues. Here the CDR3 DNA reads TGCGCCAGCAGCTTGTTGGGTCAAGGCACCATATATTTT. Protein: CASSLLGQGTIYF.

The chain is built from TRBV7-8 and TRBJ2-7, with D possibly being TRBD1 (6 bases). From germline, CDR1 is SGHVS and CDR2 FQNEAQ. This CDR3 comprises 15 residues. V gave up 5 bases and J gave up 2 bases, with 16 bases separating them. The CDR3 sequence: CASSQHRAGAYEQYF. DNA for the CDR3: TGTGCCAGCAGCCAACACCGGGCAGGGGCCTACGAGCAGTACTTC.

This CDR3 is CASSQDSLAGGGQYF. CDR3 sequence (DNA): TGTGCCAGCAGCCAAGATTCTCTAGCGGGGGGAGGCCAGTACTTC. The chain is built from TRBV4-2 and TRBJ2-5; 11 bases agree with TRBD2. Germline V gives CDR1 LGHNA, CDR2 YNFKEQ. The length of the CDR3 is 15 residues. The V segment lost 0 bases and the J segment 10 bases; nucleotides outside the gene matches: 7.